This TCR beta chain was sequenced for a study of beta chain features in type 1 diabetes. After removal of 6 bases from V and 0 bases from J, the junction contained 11 bases not matched to a gene. Germline values: CDR1 MGHRA, CDR2 YSYEKL. The CDR3 runs 17 residues. Every bit of the isolated RNA underwent reverse transcription, so sequencing read expressed TCRB transcripts. The repertoire was sequenced with immunoSEQ multiplex PCR; TCRdb's copy has only in-frame clones and lacks some. The sample lists about 700,000 clones, around 15% occurring once. This clone turned up a few times. Its antigen remains unknown. The study's findings and limits: In every one of the four CD4+ subsets, TCRB CDR3s were moderately but significantly shorter in Type 1 diabetes patients.

The sequence was collected from a man between 18 and 29 years old with type 1 diabetes. Sequenced: naive CD4+ T cells from blood. V gene TRBV4-1 combines with J gene TRBJ1-2, with TRBD1 matching 9 bases. The CDR3 bases are TGCGCCAGCAGGCCTCCGGGACAGGGAATGCCTAACTATGGCTACACCTTC. Encoded protein: CASRPPGQGMPNYGYTF.